This T cell receptor (beta chain) derives from a study of blood T cell repertoires in COVID-19. Across the whole study: COVID-19 samples collected from the United States, Italy and Spain covered acute and convalescent phases. In each case, the material was cDNA or gDNA derived from T cells, B-cell-depleted T cells, or PBMCs.

From germline, CDR1 is SGHAT and CDR2 FQNNGV. The CDR3 sequence is 15 residues long. V lost 5 bases and J lost 5, with 17 bases in between. As processed by the authors: It was from reference gene primer amplification that nucleated cell counts were estimated. Measured with immunoSEQ multiplex PCR; TCRdb has only the in-frame clones, and not every one. From that table come the V and J calls and clone size; the DNA was used to work out D and trimming. This sample has some 170,000 clones, with around 76% found just once. The V and J genes are TRBV11-2 and TRBJ2-3, with D perhaps TRBD2 (6 bases). The sequence came from a woman aged 50 to 60 with active or convalescent COVID-19. Sequenced: peripheral blood. The CDR3 sequence is CASSPLGGMGDTQYF. CDR3 DNA: TGTGCCAGCAGCCCCCTAGGCGGGATGGGAGATACGCAGTATTTT.